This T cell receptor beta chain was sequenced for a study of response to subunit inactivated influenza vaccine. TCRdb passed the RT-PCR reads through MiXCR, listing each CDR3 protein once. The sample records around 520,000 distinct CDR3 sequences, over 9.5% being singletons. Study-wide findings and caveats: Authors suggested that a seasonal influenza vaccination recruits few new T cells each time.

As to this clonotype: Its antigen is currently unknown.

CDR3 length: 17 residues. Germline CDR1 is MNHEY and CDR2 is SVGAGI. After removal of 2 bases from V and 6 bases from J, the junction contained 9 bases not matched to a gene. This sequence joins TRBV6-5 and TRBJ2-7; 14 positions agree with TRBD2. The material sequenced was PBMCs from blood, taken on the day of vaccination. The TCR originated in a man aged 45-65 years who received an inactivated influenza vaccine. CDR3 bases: TGTGCCAGCAGTTACGGGACTAGCGGGAGTGTCGCTCTCGAGCAGTACTTC. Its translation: CASSYGTSGSVALEQYF.